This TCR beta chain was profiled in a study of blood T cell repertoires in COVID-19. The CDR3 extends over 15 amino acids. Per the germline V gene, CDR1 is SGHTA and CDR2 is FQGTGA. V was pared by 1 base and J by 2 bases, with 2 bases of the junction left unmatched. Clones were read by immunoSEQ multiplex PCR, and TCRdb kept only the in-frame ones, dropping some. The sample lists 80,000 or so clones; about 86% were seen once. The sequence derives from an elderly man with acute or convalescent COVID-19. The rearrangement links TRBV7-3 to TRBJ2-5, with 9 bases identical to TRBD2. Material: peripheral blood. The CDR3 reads CASSLNSGGQETQYF. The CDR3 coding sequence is TGTGCCAGCAGCTTAAATAGCGGGGGACAAGAGACCCAGTACTTC.